The clone carrying this T cell receptor (beta chain) turned up a few times. Its antigen remains unknown. Time point: sample taken at primary tumor resection. TCRdb recomputed calls from the 5' RACE reads with MiXCR, one row per CDR3 protein. Of 20,000 to 30,000 distinct CDR3 sequences in the sample, roughly 8.3% were seen once. The entry originates in a study of spatial heterogeneity in lung cancer. Study overall: Across the raw uncorrected reads, a unique TCR and UMI combination was observed, on average, more than ten times.

Whole-study results and caveats: In tumors, expanded intratumoral alpha and beta TCR counts tracked mutation counts. Regional and ubiquitous nonsynonymous mutations were tracked by counts of regional and ubiquitous expanded TCRs, respectively.

The source is a male donor with early-stage non-small cell lung cancer. The material was lung tumor tissue, obtained at surgery.

As DNA, the CDR3 is TGTGCCATCAGGGTCTCTAGCGGGGGGGCAGAGACCCAGTACTTC. Translated, it gives CAIRVSSGGAETQYF. This chain connects TRBV10-3 to TRBJ2-5; 12 bases map to TRBD2. Per germline, CDR1 ENHRY and CDR2 SYGVKD. V lost 6 bases and J lost 4; bases outside the gene matches: 6. This CDR3 has 15 amino acids.